Presented here are 10 T cell receptor beta chains from one specimen sequenced in a study of CD8 T cells in ankylosing spondylitis. The antigens these receptors bind are not known. TCRdb reprocessed the 5' RACE reads with MiXCR, giving one entry per CDR3 protein. The sample includes a few hundred thousand distinct CDR3 sequences, 6% to 8% of them seen just once. Study conclusions and caveats: Apparently characteristic of ankylosing spondylitis blood was a TCR beta motif (about eight highly homologous variants).

Material: blood, either unsorted or a sorted T cell fraction (not recorded which). These receptors all stem from a male donor with ankylosing spondylitis.

DNA for the CDR3: TGTGCCAGCAACGAGGACAGGGGCTACGAGCAGTACTTC. It codes for CASNEDRGYEQYF. This chain links TRBV28 with TRBJ2-7; 9 bases are a match to TRBD1. The germline V gene has CDR1 MDHEN and CDR2 SYDVKM. Germline trimming cut 7 bases from V and 3 bases from J; bases unmatched to any gene: 4. The CDR3 length is 13 residues.

The rearrangement links TRBV10-2 to TRBJ1-5; D is unresolved. The CDR3 is made up of 13 amino acids. Germline CDR1 WSHSY, CDR2 SAAADI. Trimming shortened V by 4 bases and J by 0 bases, and 4 bases separated the two germline ends. The DNA of the CDR3 is TGCGCCAGCAGTGGAGTTAGCAATCAGCCCCAGCATTTT. Protein: CASSGVSNQPQHF.

This clonotype was counted between two and nine times. V is TRBV7-9 and J is TRBJ2-2, with no clear D. The CDR3 length is 13 residues. Deletions cut 7 bases from V and 7 bases from J, with 13 bases between. Germline V CDR1 and CDR2: SEHNR, FQNEAQ (reference sequence). The CDR3 nucleotides read TGTGCCAGCACCAGGACGCTCCTCGGGGAGCTGTTTTTT. This encodes CASTRTLLGELFF.

The sample holds many counts of this clonotype. V is TRBV7-9 and J is TRBJ1-4; D gene uncertain. Germline V gene data show CDR1 as SEHNR and CDR2 as FQNEAQ (reference sequence). This CDR3 comprises 12 residues. Trimming cost V 3 bases and J 7 bases, with 6 bases left between them. The CDR3 nucleotides read TGTGCCAGCAGCTTGACGCGTGAAAAACTGTTTTTT. This translates into CASSLTREKLFF.

This clonotype was counted at least ten times. The CDR3 protein is CASSQAAVTGSEQYF. The CDR3 DNA follows: TGCGCCAGCAGCCAGGCTGCAGTGACAGGGTCCGAGCAGTACTTC. The chain combines TRBV4-1 with TRBJ2-7, with 7 nucleotides matching TRBD1. This CDR3 comprises 15 residues. V trimming: 3 bases; J trimming: 6 bases; junction bases outside the gene matches: 11. From germline, CDR1 is MGHRA and CDR2 YSYEKL.

Ten or more counts support this clonotype. The chain combines TRBV24-1 with TRBJ2-1, with 10 bases that match TRBD2. V gave up 1 base and J gave up 0 bases; unmatched junction bases: 8. Germline CDR1 and CDR2: KGHDR and SFDVKD. This CDR3 comprises 19 residues. The CDR3 DNA reads TGTGCCACCAGTGATTTTTCTAGCGGGGGCAGCTTCTCCTACAATGAGCAGTTCTTC. This translates into CATSDFSSGGSFSYNEQFF.

This clonotype was counted between two and nine times. The rearrangement links TRBV7-6 to TRBJ2-5; D may be TRBD1 (5 bases). The CDR3 loop spans 17 amino acids. Germline CDR1 reads SGHVS; CDR2 reads FNYEAQ. V was cut by 1 base and J by 5 bases, with 20 bases left in between. The CDR3 here is CASSLVRTHRVLETQYF. The CDR3 region has the DNA TGTGCCAGCAGCTTAGTACGGACACATCGAGTGTTGGAGACCCAGTACTTC.

This clonotype has at least ten counts. V usage is TRBV7-6 and J usage is TRBJ1-5, with D unresolved. The CDR3 is 15 amino acids. V was pared by 1 base and J by 11 bases, with 18 bases between. The germline CDR1 and CDR2 sequences are SGHVS and FNYEAQ. The CDR3 nucleotides read TGTGCCAGCAGCTTAGGAGGCCAGACTGGAATGGCCCAGCATTTT. This encodes CASSLGGQTGMAQHF.

The chain has TRBV20-1 and TRBJ1-1; the D is unclear. The CDR3 has 14 residues. The germline V gene encodes CDR1 DFQATT and CDR2 SNEGSKA (reference sequence). The V end lost 3 bases, the J end lost 0 bases, and 11 bases lay between the germline ends. The CDR3: CSASTGEVNTEAFF. CDR3 coding DNA: TGCAGTGCTAGTACCGGCGAGGTGAACACTGAAGCTTTCTTT.

This clonotype was seen at least ten times. The chain joins TRBV5-1 to TRBJ1-2; 7 bases are a match to TRBD1. The V gene end was trimmed by 4 bases and the J gene end by 4 bases; junction bases not matched to a gene: 13. The CDR3 sequence is 16 residues long. Germline V gives CDR1 SGHRS, CDR2 YFSETQ. CDR3 coding DNA: TGCGCCAGCAGCCTCAATAAGGGGACAGAAGGCTATGGCTACACCTTC. Protein product: CASSLNKGTEGYGYTF. The complete variable domain, with remaining parts taken from reference TRBV5-1 and TRBJ1-2, reads KAGVTQTPRYLIKTRGQQVTLSCSPISGHRSVSWYQQTPGQGLQFLFEYFSETQRNKGNFPGRFSGRQFSNSRSEMNVSTLELGDSALYLCASSLNKGTEGYGYTFGSGTRLTVV.